A single sample gave rise to the 9 T cell receptor beta chains below, sequenced in a study of blood T cells in healthy people across ages. A J-beta primer mix and a sample-barcoded 5' primer were used in a second PCR of roughly 7 to 12 cycles. TCRdb fed the 5' RACE reads into MiXCR, producing one record per CDR3 protein. The data hold about 1.1 million distinct CDR3 sequences, with approximately 38% observed a single time. The sequenced material came from blood. Source of these receptors: a man aged 18 to 30 in good health.

This sequence joins TRBV5-1 and TRBJ1-1, with D perhaps matching TRBD1 (6 bases). The CDR3 has 16 residues. Germline CDR1 and CDR2: SGHRS and YFSETQ. Deletions cut 2 bases from V and 2 bases from J, with 16 bases between. In nucleotides, the CDR3 is TGCGCCAGCAGCTTAAACAGGGCGATGGGCAACACTGAAGCTTTCTTT. The encoded protein is CASSLNRAMGNTEAFF.

This rearrangement joins TRBV20-1 to TRBJ1-5; D is uncertain. This CDR3 comprises 13 residues. V lost 5 bases and J lost 3, with 11 bases in between. The germline V gene encodes CDR1 DFQATT and CDR2 SNEGSKA (reference sequence). The CDR3 region is CSAGSRDNQPQHF. CDR3 in DNA: TGCAGTGCTGGATCCCGGGACAATCAGCCCCAGCATTTT.

This clonotype was counted between two and nine times. V usage is TRBV4-1 and J usage is TRBJ2-1, with 8 bases identical to TRBD1. The germline V gene has CDR1 MGHRA and CDR2 YSYEKL. The ends lost 3 bases at V and 7 bases at J; junction bases unmatched: 8. The CDR3 contains 15 residues. CDR3 bases: TGCGCCAGCAGCCACGACAGGGGAGTATTGAATGAGCAGTTCTTC. It codes for CASSHDRGVLNEQFF.

V and J are TRBV20-1 and TRBJ1-5, with D unresolved. V shed 3 bases and J shed 2 bases, with 8 bases lying between them. Germline values: CDR1 DFQATT, CDR2 SNEGSKA (reference sequence). The CDR3 spans 13 residues. This CDR3 is CSASGVGNQPQHF. DNA for the CDR3: TGCAGTGCTAGCGGGGTAGGCAATCAGCCCCAGCATTTT.

This chain links TRBV6-1 with TRBJ1-2; D is possibly TRBD1 (6 bases). The CDR3 length is 15 residues. Looked up from germline, CDR1 is MNHNS and CDR2 is SASEGT. V lost 2 bases to trimming and J lost 4 bases, with 14 bases between them. Here the CDR3 reads CASSEKKGGIYGYTF. DNA for the CDR3: TGTGCCAGCAGTGAAAAAAAAGGGGGGATCTATGGCTACACCTTC.

V gene TRBV7-2 combines with J gene TRBJ2-1, with a possible D match to TRBD1 (6 bases). Gene TRBJ2-7 matches the end of the DNA better, so the J call may be wrong. CDR3 length equals 15 residues. Germline V lookup: CDR1 SGHTA, CDR2 FQGNSA. The chain's CDR3 is CASSPQGNTYNEQYF. For the CDR3, the DNA is TGTGCCAGCAGCCCACAGGGTAATACCTACAATGAGCAGTACTTC.

The chain joins TRBV25-1 to TRBJ2-2; no definite D call. V shed 4 bases and J shed 4 bases, with 7 bases lying between them. The CDR3 spans 13 residues. CDR1 is MGHDK and CDR2 is SYGVNS in the germline V gene. CDR3 bases: TGTGCCAGCAGTGCGCGGACCACCGGGGAGCTGTTTTTT. As protein: CASSARTTGELFF.

The chain links TRBV5-1 to TRBJ1-2, with D unclear. The CDR3 contains 11 residues. The ends were cut back, 6 bases at V and 6 bases at J, with 9 bases in the middle. Germline CDR1 is SGHRS and CDR2 is YFSETQ. The CDR3 region is CASTNGNGYTF. The CDR3 DNA reads TGCGCCAGCACTAACGGGAATGGCTACACCTTC. Full variable domain (rest looked up from reference TRBV5-1 and TRBJ1-2): KAGVTQTPRYLIKTRGQQVTLSCSPISGHRSVSWYQQTPGQGLQFLFEYFSETQRNKGNFPGRFSGRQFSNSRSEMNVSTLELGDSALYLCASTNGNGYTFGSGTRLTVV.

V gene TRBV3-1 combines with J gene TRBJ1-1, with D possibly TRBD1 on 6 matching bases. V was clipped by 7 bases and J by 4 bases, with 13 bases between them. The CDR3 is 13 residues long. CDR1 and CDR2 (germline): LGHDT, YNNKEL (reference sequence). CDR3 sequence (DNA): TGTGCCAGCAACCACGGCAGGGGCACTGAAGCTTTCTTT. It encodes CASNHGRGTEAFF.